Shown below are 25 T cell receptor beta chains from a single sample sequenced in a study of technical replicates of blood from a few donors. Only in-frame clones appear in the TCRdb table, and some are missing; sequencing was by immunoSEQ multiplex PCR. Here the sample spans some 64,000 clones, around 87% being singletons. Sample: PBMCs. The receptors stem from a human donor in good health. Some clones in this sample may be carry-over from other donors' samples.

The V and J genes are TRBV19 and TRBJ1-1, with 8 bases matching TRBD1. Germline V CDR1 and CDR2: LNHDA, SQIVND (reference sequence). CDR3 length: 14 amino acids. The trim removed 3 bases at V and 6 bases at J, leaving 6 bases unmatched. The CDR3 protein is CASSMRQGFPEAFF. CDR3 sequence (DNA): TGTGCCAGTAGTATGAGACAGGGGTTCCCTGAAGCTTTCTTT. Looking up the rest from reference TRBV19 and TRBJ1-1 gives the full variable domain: DGGITQSPKYLFRKEGQNVTLSCEQNLNHDAMYWYRQDPGQGLRLIYYSQIVNDFQKGDIAEGYSVSREKKESFPLTVTSAQKNPTAFYLCASSMRQGFPEAFFGQGTRLTVV.

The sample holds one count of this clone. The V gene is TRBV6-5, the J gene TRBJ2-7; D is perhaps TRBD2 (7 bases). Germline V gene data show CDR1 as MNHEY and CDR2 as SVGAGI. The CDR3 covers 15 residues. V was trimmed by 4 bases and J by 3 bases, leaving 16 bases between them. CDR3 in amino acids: CASSSAGAPVYEQYF. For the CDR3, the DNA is TGTGCCAGCAGTTCCGCGGGGGCCCCTGTCTACGAGCAGTACTTC.

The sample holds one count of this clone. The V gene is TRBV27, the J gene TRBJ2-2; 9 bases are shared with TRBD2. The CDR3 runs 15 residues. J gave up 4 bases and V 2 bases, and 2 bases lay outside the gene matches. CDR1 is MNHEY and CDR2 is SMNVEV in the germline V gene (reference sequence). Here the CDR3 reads CASSLAGGGTGELFF. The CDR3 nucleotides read TGTGCCAGCAGTTTAGCGGGAGGGGGCACCGGGGAGCTGTTTTTT.

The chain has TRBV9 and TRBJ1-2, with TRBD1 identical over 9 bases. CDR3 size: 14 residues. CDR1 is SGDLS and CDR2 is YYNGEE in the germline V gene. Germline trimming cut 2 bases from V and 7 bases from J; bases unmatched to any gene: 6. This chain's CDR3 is CASSVGQGESGYTF. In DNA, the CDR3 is TGTGCCAGCAGCGTGGGACAGGGAGAGAGTGGCTACACCTTC.

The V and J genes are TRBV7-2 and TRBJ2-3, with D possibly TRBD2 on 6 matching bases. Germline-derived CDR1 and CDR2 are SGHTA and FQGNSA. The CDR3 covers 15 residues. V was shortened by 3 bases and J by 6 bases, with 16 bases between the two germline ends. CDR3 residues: CASSFRLAQRDTQYF. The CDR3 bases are TGTGCCAGCAGCTTCCGGCTAGCGCAGAGGGATACGCAGTATTTT.

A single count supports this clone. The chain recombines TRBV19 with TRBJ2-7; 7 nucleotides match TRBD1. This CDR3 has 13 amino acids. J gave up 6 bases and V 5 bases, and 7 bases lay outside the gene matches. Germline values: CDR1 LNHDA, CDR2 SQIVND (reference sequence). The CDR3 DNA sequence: TGTGCCAGTAGTTTACAGGGGATGGGCGAGCAGTACTTC. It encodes CASSLQGMGEQYF.

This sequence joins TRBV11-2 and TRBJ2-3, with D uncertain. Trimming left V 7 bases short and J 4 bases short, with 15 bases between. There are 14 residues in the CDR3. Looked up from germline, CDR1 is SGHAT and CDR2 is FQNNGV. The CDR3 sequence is CASTPPSTPDTQYF. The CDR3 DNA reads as TGTGCCAGCACCCCCCCGAGTACCCCAGATACGCAGTATTTT.

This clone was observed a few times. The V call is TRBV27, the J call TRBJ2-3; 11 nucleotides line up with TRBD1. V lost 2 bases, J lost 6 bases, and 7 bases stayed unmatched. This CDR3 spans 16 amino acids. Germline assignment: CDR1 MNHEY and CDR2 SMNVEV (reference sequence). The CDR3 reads CASSLIRTGGKDTQYF. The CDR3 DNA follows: TGTGCCAGCAGTTTAATCAGGACAGGGGGCAAGGATACGCAGTATTTT.

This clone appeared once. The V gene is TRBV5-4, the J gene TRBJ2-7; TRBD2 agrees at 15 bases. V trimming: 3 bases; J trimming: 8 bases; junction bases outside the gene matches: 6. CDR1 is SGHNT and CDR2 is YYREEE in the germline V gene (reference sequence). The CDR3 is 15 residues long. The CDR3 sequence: CASSSGLAGGTQQYF. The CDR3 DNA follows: TGTGCCAGCAGCTCGGGACTAGCGGGGGGTACCCAGCAGTACTTC.

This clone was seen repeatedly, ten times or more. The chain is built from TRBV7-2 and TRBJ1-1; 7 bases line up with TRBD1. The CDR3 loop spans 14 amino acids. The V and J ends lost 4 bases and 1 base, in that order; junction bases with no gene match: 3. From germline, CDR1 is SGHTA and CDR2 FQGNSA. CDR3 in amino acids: CASSSGQRNTEAFF. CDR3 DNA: TGTGCCAGCAGCTCGGGACAGCGGAACACTGAAGCTTTCTTT.

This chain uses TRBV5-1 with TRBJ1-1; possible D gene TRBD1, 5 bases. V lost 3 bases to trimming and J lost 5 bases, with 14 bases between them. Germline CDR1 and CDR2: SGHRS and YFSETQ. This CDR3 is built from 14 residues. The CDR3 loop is CASSSGGIETEAFF. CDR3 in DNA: TGCGCCAGCAGCTCGGGGGGAATCGAGACTGAAGCTTTCTTT.

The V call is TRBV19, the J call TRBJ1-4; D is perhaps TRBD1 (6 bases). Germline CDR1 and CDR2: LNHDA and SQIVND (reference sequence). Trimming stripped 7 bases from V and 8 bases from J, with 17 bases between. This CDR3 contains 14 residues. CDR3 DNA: TGTGCCAGTACCGGGAGGGGGGCGTTAGAAAAACTGTTTTTT. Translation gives CASTGRGALEKLFF.

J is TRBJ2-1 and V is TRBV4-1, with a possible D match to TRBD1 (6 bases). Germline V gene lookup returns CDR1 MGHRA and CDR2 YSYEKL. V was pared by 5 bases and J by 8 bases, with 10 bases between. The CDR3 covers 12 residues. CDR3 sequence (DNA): TGCGCCAGCAGCGCACAGGGTTATGAGCAGTTCTTC. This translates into CASSAQGYEQFF.

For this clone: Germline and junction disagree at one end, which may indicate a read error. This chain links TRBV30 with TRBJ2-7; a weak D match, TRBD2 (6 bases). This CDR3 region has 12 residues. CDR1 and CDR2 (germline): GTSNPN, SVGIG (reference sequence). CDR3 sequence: CAWSVGRGKLDF. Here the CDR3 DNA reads TGTGCCTGGTCGGTAGGGCGGGGCAAATTGGACTTC.

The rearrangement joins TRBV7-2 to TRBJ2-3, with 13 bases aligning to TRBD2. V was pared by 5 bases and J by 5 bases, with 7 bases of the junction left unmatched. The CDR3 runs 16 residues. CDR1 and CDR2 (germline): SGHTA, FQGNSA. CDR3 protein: CASSQGTSGTRDTQYF. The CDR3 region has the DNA TGTGCCAGCAGCCAAGGGACTAGCGGGACAAGAGATACGCAGTATTTT.

The CDR3 nucleotides read TGCGCCAGCAGCTTGAGCGGGGGCGGCGGCAATGAGCAGTTCTTC. Translated, it gives CASSLSGGGGNEQFF. The genes are TRBV5-1 and TRBJ2-1, with 8 positions matching TRBD2. The CDR3 is made up of 15 amino acids. Germline V gene lookup returns CDR1 SGHRS and CDR2 YFSETQ. With 1 base clipped from V and 6 bases from J, the junction kept 6 bases outside the gene matches.

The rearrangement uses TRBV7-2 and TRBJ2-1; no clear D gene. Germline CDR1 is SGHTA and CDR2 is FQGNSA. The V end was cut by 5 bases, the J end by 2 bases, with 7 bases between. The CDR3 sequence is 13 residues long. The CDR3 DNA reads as TGTGCCAGCAGCGTCTTCGCCTACAATGAGCAGTTCTTC. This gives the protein CASSVFAYNEQFF.

The CDR3 DNA reads as TGTGCTAGTGGCCCCGACTCCGTCCCTTATAATTCACCCCTCCACTTT. Residues: CASGPDSVPYNSPLHF. The chain links TRBV12-5 to TRBJ1-6, with D hard to call. The germline CDR1 and CDR2 sequences are LGHNT and FRNRAP. The CDR3 extends over 16 amino acids. V was shortened by 6 bases and J by 4 bases, with 16 bases between the two germline ends.

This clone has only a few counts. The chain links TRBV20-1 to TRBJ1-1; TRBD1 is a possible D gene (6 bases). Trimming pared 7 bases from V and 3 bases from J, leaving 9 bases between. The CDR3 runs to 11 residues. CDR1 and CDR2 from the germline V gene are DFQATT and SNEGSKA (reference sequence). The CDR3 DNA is TGCAGTGTTAGGACAGACACTGAAGCTTTCTTT. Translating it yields CSVRTDTEAFF.

The CDR3 DNA follows: TGTGCCAGCAGCCCAACCGGGACAGGGTGGAGGGAGACCCAGTACTTC. Its protein product is CASSPTGTGWRETQYF. The V and J genes are TRBV7-6 and TRBJ2-5; 9 bases are shared with TRBD1. The CDR3 loop spans 16 amino acids. CDR1 is SGHVS and CDR2 is FNYEAQ in the germline V gene. The ends lost 5 bases at V and 5 bases at J; junction bases unmatched: 12. The entire variable domain, with the rest obtained from reference TRBV7-6 and TRBJ2-5, is as follows: GAGVSQSPRYKVTKRGQDVALRCDPISGHVSLYWYRQALGQGPEFLTYFNYEAQQDKSGLPNDRFSAERPEGSISTLTIQRTEQRDSAMYRCASSPTGTGWRETQYFGPGTRLLVL.

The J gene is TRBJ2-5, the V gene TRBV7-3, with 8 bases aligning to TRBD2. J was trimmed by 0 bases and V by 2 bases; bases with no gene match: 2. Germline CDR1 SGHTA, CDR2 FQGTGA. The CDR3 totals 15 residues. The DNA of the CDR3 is TGTGCCAGCAGCTTAGGCGGGGGGAACCAAGAGACCCAGTACTTC. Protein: CASSLGGGNQETQYF.

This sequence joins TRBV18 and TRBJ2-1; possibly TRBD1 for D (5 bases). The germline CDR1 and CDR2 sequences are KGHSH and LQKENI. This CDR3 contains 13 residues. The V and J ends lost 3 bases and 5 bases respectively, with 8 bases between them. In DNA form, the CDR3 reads TGTGCCAGCTCACCCGACAGACACAATGAGCAGTTCTTC. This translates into CASSPDRHNEQFF.

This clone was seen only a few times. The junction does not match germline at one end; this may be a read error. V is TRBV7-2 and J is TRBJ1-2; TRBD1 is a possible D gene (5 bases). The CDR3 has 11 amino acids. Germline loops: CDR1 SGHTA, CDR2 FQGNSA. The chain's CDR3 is CASSLDSGYTF. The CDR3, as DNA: TGTGCCAGCAGTTTAGACAGTGGCTACACCTTC.

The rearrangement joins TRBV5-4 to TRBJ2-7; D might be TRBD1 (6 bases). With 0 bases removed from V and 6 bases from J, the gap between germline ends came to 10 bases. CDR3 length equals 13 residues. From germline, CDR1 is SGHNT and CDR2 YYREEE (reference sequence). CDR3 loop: CASSLGGPSEQYF. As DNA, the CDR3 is TGTGCCAGCAGCTTGGGGGGGCCGTCCGAGCAGTACTTC.

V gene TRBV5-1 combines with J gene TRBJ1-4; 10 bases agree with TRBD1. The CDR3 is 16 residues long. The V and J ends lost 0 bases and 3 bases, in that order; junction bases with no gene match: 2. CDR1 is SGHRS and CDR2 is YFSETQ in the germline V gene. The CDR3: CASSLGDRGSNEKLFF. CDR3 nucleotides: TGCGCCAGCAGCTTGGGGGACAGGGGATCTAATGAAAAACTGTTTTTT.